The 25 T cell receptor beta chains listed next were all sequenced from one sample in a study of identifying expanded T cells in peripheral blood. Only in-frame clones appear in the TCRdb table, and some are missing; sequencing was by immunoSEQ multiplex PCR. The sample includes approximately 130,000 clones, 80% to 90% of them seen just once. Material: blood. Receptors originate from a person between 18 and 75 years old in good health.

The chain is built from TRBV28 and TRBJ2-3, with 8 positions matching TRBD1. CDR3 length: 14 residues. Trimming removed 6 bases from V and 4 bases from J; junction bases left unmatched: 6. Germline V CDR1 and CDR2: MDHEN, SYDVKM. CDR3 protein: CASSPDRVADTQYF. In DNA form, the CDR3 reads TGTGCCAGCAGCCCGGACAGGGTTGCAGATACGCAGTATTTT.

CDR3 protein: CASRLAAYNEQFF. CDR3 nucleotide sequence: TGTGCCAGTAGACTAGCAGCCTACAATGAGCAGTTCTTC. V and J are TRBV19 and TRBJ2-1; D may be TRBD2 (6 bases). CDR3 length: 13 residues. V lost 6 bases and J lost 2, with 8 bases in between. Germline V gene sequence: CDR1 LNHDA, CDR2 SQIVND (reference sequence).

The genes are TRBV7-6 and TRBJ2-3; possible D gene TRBD2, 5 bases. The CDR3 extends over 15 amino acids. V was clipped by 2 bases and J by 0 bases, with 9 bases between them. Germline V gene data show CDR1 as SGHVS and CDR2 as FNYEAQ. Here the CDR3 reads CASSLRAASTDTQYF. Here the CDR3 DNA reads TGTGCCAGCAGCTTACGAGCGGCTAGCACAGATACGCAGTATTTT.

This clone was seen a handful of times. This chain links TRBV14 with TRBJ2-4; a possible D gene is TRBD1 (6 bases). The CDR3 consists of 13 residues. CDR1 is SGHDN and CDR2 is FVKESK in the germline V gene. The V and J ends lost 6 bases and 8 bases respectively, with 14 bases between them. CDR3 protein: CASRQQGSDIQYF. In nucleotides, the CDR3 is TGTGCCAGCAGACAACAGGGAAGTGACATTCAGTACTTC.

This chain connects TRBV7-9 to TRBJ2-2, with D maybe TRBD2 (6 bases). Germline V gene data show CDR1 as SEHNR and CDR2 as FQNEAQ (reference sequence). The V end lost 5 bases, the J end lost 4 bases, and 8 bases lay between the germline ends. This CDR3 has 13 amino acids. The CDR3 spells CASSAGSTGELFF. CDR3 nucleotides: TGTGCCAGCAGCGCGGGGAGCACCGGGGAGCTGTTTTTT.

This chain connects TRBV6-1 to TRBJ1-1; 7 bases map to TRBD1. The CDR3 is 15 amino acids. Germline values: CDR1 MNHNS, CDR2 SASEGT. J lost 2 bases, V lost 4 bases, and 7 bases had no gene match. CDR3 coding DNA: TGTGCCAGCAGTGTACTCCGACAGGGCAACACTGAAGCTTTCTTT. Translating gives CASSVLRQGNTEAFF.

The V gene is TRBV30, the J gene TRBJ1-3; unclear D gene. CDR1 is GTSNPN, CDR2 SVGIG, per germline (reference sequence). The CDR3 is made up of 13 amino acids. With 2 bases removed from V and 5 bases from J, the gap between germline ends came to 10 bases. The CDR3 DNA is TGTGCCTGGAGTCGAGGGAACAGAAACACCATATATTTT. Translating gives CAWSRGNRNTIYF. The complete variable domain, with remaining parts taken from reference TRBV30 and TRBJ1-3, reads SQTIHQWPATLVQPVGSPLSLECTVEGTSNPNLYWYRQAAGRGLQLLFYSVGIGQISSEVPQNLSASRPQDRQFILSSKKLLLSDSGFYLCAWSRGNRNTIYFGEGSWLTVV.

V is TRBV25-1 and J is TRBJ2-2; no clear D gene. This CDR3 has 14 residues. Per the germline V gene, CDR1 is MGHDK and CDR2 is SYGVNS. With 7 bases removed from V and 3 bases from J, the gap between germline ends came to 12 bases. The CDR3, as DNA: TGTGCCAGCACCGCTCCCCCGGACACCGGGGAGCTGTTTTTT. Its protein product is CASTAPPDTGELFF.

This chain links TRBV5-4 with TRBJ2-1; TRBD1 matches 9 bases. The CDR3 is 15 amino acids. The V segment lost 0 bases and the J segment 6 bases; nucleotides outside the gene matches: 4. CDR1 SGHNT and CDR2 YYREEE come from the germline V gene (reference sequence). Here the CDR3 DNA reads TGTGCCAGCAGCTTGGGCGGGACAGGGCCCAATGAGCAGTTCTTC. Residues: CASSLGGTGPNEQFF.

This chain connects TRBV5-1 to TRBJ1-1; D not resolved. The V and J ends lost 4 bases and 1 base respectively, with 11 bases between them. The germline CDR1 and CDR2 sequences are SGHRS and YFSETQ. The CDR3 consists of 14 residues. The CDR3 DNA sequence: TGCGCCAGCAGCCGGGCGGCAGCGAACACTGAAGCTTTCTTT. This codes for CASSRAAANTEAFF.

The chain links TRBV19 to TRBJ1-2; 10 bases fit TRBD1. CDR3 length: 15 amino acids. V lost 4 bases, J lost 3 bases, and 5 bases stayed unmatched. Germline CDR1 LNHDA, CDR2 SQIVND (reference sequence). CDR3 nucleotides: TGTGCCAGTAGTACCCGCGGACAGGGGGACTATGGCTACACCTTC. Translated: CASSTRGQGDYGYTF.

The chain employs TRBV7-2 and TRBJ2-5, with a weak D call TRBD2 (6 bases). V was pared by 3 bases and J by 2 bases, with 7 bases between. This CDR3 comprises 13 residues. Germline CDR1 reads SGHTA; CDR2 reads FQGNSA. The CDR3 spells CASSLGGQETQYF. The CDR3 coding sequence is TGTGCCAGCAGCTTGGGGGGTCAAGAGACCCAGTACTTC.

This chain joins TRBV6-1 and TRBJ1-3; D is unclear. Germline assignment: CDR1 MNHNS and CDR2 SASEGT. V dropped 2 bases and J dropped 0 bases, with 8 bases sitting between them. There are 15 residues in the CDR3. The CDR3 reads CASSEKMSSGNTIYF. In DNA, the CDR3 is TGTGCCAGCAGTGAAAAGATGAGCTCTGGAAACACCATATATTTT.

The CDR3 nucleotides read TGTGCCAGCAGCTTCTCCTCTACTAGAGGAGGCGGGGAGCTGTTTTTT. Translation gives CASSFSSTRGGGELFF. The chain joins TRBV7-3 to TRBJ2-2; weak D call: TRBD2 (5 bases). Trimming stripped 3 bases from V and 7 bases from J, with 18 bases between. The germline V gene has CDR1 SGHTA and CDR2 FQGTGA. The CDR3 runs to 16 residues.

This clone was detected once. The chain is built from TRBV21-1 and TRBJ2-5; the table's D gene call, TRBD2, was not cross checked with the DNA. TRBV21-1 is classified as a pseudogene. This CDR3 is 10 amino acids long. The chain's CDR3 is CASRSRDQYF. CDR3 DNA sequence: TGTGCCAGCAGATCGAGGGACCAGTACTTC.

This clone occurred a few times. This chain connects TRBV7-2 to TRBJ2-1; TRBD2 might be the D (7 bases). The CDR3 length is 16 residues. Per the germline V gene, CDR1 is SGHTA and CDR2 is FQGNSA. With 3 bases removed from V and 9 bases from J, the gap between germline ends came to 21 bases. The CDR3 here is CASSLGGGRNWAEQFF. For the CDR3, the DNA is TGTGCCAGCAGCTTGGGCGGGGGCCGCAATTGGGCTGAGCAGTTCTTC.

The genes are TRBV16 and TRBJ2-7; D possibly corresponds to TRBD1 (5 bases). The length of the CDR3 is 15 residues. V lost 2 bases and J 4 bases, leaving 15 bases between the germline ends. The germline gives CDR1 KGHSY, CDR2 FQNENV. Here the CDR3 reads CASSQQTDPIYEQYF. CDR3 DNA: TGTGCCAGCAGCCAACAGACAGACCCCATTTACGAGCAGTACTTC.

The chain has TRBV7-2 and TRBJ1-5; D uncertain. The CDR3 contains 12 residues. V was clipped by 5 bases and J by 7 bases, with 9 bases between them. Germline assignment: CDR1 SGHTA and CDR2 FQGNSA. The CDR3 sequence: CASSPYRQPQHF. The CDR3 DNA reads TGTGCCAGCAGCCCTTACCGCCAGCCCCAGCATTTT.

The chain uses TRBV2 and TRBJ1-5, with TRBD1 as a possible D gene (5 bases). Germline-derived CDR1 and CDR2 are SNHLY and FYNNEI. The CDR3 is 15 amino acids. Trimming removed 1 base from V and 6 bases from J, with 13 bases in between. In DNA form, the CDR3 reads TGTGCCAGCAGTGAAGAAGGGGCCACCACTCAGCCCCAGCATTTT. Amino acids: CASSEEGATTQPQHF.

The rearrangement uses TRBV6-1 and TRBJ1-2; TRBD1 agrees at 9 bases. The junction had 8 bases not matched to a gene; V was cut back by 2 bases and J by 7 bases. CDR1 is MNHNS, CDR2 SASEGT, per germline. The CDR3 contains 15 residues. The CDR3 sequence: CASSEPGQGSSGYTF. The CDR3 DNA follows: TGTGCCAGCAGTGAACCGGGACAGGGATCCAGTGGCTACACCTTC.

The genes are TRBV19 and TRBJ2-1, with D perhaps being TRBD1 or TRBD2 (5 bases each). CDR1 and CDR2 (germline): LNHDA, SQIVND (reference sequence). The CDR3 spans 14 residues. V was cut by 7 bases and J by 9 bases, with 19 bases left in between. CDR3 loop: CASNTGGTRGEQFF. The CDR3 DNA reads as TGTGCCAGTAACACTGGGGGTACACGCGGTGAGCAGTTCTTC.

The chain joins TRBV7-6 to TRBJ2-7, with 13 bases aligning to TRBD2. CDR1 and CDR2 (germline): SGHVS, FNYEAQ. The CDR3 contains 15 residues. V gave up 5 bases and J gave up 6 bases; unmatched junction bases: 7. The CDR3 here is CASSLTSGGAIEQYF. In DNA form, the CDR3 reads TGTGCCAGCAGCCTAACTAGCGGGGGGGCAATCGAGCAGTACTTC.

The chain carries TRBV30 and TRBJ1-5, with a weak D call TRBD1 (6 bases). The CDR3 sequence is 13 residues long. Germline CDR1 and CDR2: GTSNPN and SVGIG (reference sequence). V was shortened by 4 bases and J by 6 bases, with 13 bases between the two germline ends. The CDR3 region has the DNA TGTGCCTGGAACAACAGGGAGGGTCAGCCCCAGCATTTT. Its translation: CAWNNREGQPQHF.

For the CDR3, the DNA is TGTGCCAGCAGCTCCCCAAATACGTTCTACGAGCAGTACTTC. Amino acids: CASSSPNTFYEQYF. V usage is TRBV11-2 and J usage is TRBJ2-7; D ambiguous. There are 14 residues in the CDR3. Trimming took 4 bases from V and 3 from J, leaving 13 bases between them. Germline V gene sequence: CDR1 SGHAT, CDR2 FQNNGV. Full variable domain (outside the CDR3, taken from reference TRBV11-2 and TRBJ2-7): EAGVAQSPRYKIIEKRQSVAFWCNPISGHATLYWYQQILGQGPKLLIQFQNNGVVDDSQLPKDRFSAERLKGVDSTLKIQPAKLEDSAVYLCASSSPNTFYEQYFGPGTRLTVT.

V usage is TRBV7-2 and J usage is TRBJ2-7, with 7 positions matching TRBD1. The CDR3 is 14 amino acids. The V and J ends lost 3 bases and 4 bases, in that order; junction bases with no gene match: 6. Germline CDR1 and CDR2: SGHTA and FQGNSA. In DNA, the CDR3 is TGTGCCAGCAGCTTTCTGGACAGGACATACGAGCAGTACTTC. Protein product: CASSFLDRTYEQYF.